These T cell receptor beta chains were read from a single sample in a study of shared clonotypes between healthy human individuals. Assay: immunoSEQ multiplex PCR; the TCRdb copy retains only in-frame clones and omits some. Counted here are millions of clones, approximately 95% occurring once; the ten biggest clones make up roughly 0.13%. Material for sequencing was naive CD4+ T cells sorted from blood. The receptors shown here come from a man aged 18 to 35 in good health. Both conserved end residues are part of each CDR3. The order of the fields is V gene, D gene, J gene, clone size, CDR3 protein, CDR3 DNA. D genes are given only for firm matches. Not every row has a clone size; where given, it reads once, few, many or a size class.

TRBV9	-	TRBJ1-1	-	CASSFRYKDTEAFF	TGTGCCAGCAGCTTCAGGTATAAGGACACTGAAGCTTTCTTT
TRBV5-6	-	TRBJ2-5	once	CASSVGSFPYQETQYF	TGTGCCAGCAGCGTAGGGTCGTTCCCGTACCAAGAGACCCAGTACTTC
TRBV9	-	TRBJ2-7	-	CASSVGGDRHSYEQYF	TGTGCCAGCAGCGTAGGGGGGGACCGGCATTCCTACGAGCAGTACTTC
TRBV15	-	TRBJ2-1	-	CATSRGSQVSSEQFF	TGTGCCACCAGCAGAGGTAGTCAGGTATCGAGTGAGCAGTTCTTC
TRBV5-1	TRBD1	TRBJ2-7	-	CASSLGTTGSHEQYF	TGCGCCAGCAGCTTGGGGACGACAGGGTCGCACGAGCAGTACTTC
TRBV7-9	TRBD1	TRBJ1-6	-	CASSLTGDNSPLHF	TGTGCCAGCAGCTTGACAGGGGATAATTCACCCCTCCACTTT
TRBV27	TRBD2	TRBJ2-2	-	CASSYTGWTASGTSGSSAGELFF	TGTGCCAGCAGTTACACCGGCTGGACAGCTAGCGGGACTAGCGGGAGTAGTGCCGGGGAGCTGTTTTTT
TRBV4-3	-	TRBJ2-3	-	CASSQEPGQNTDTQYF	TGCGCCAGCAGCCAAGAACCGGGGCAGAACACAGATACGCAGTATTTT
TRBV28	-	TRBJ2-4	once	CASNPPGGRGNIQYF	TGTGCCAGCAACCCGCCAGGGGGGAGGGGGAACATTCAGTACTTC
TRBV10-3	-	TRBJ2-5	-	CAISEMGQTQYF	TGTGCCATCAGTGAGATGGGGCAGACCCAGTACTTC
TRBV5-1	TRBD1	TRBJ2-5	-	CASSYRTGGEETQYF	TGCGCCAGCAGCTACCGGACAGGGGGCGAAGAGACCCAGTACTTC
TRBV18	TRBD2	TRBJ2-3	once	CASFSGRLLAGGPSDTQYF	TGTGCCAGCTTCAGTGGAAGACTTCTAGCGGGAGGGCCTTCAGATACGCAGTATTTT
TRBV5-1	-	TRBJ2-3	-	CASSLDGERTDTQYF	TGCGCCAGCAGCTTGGACGGGGAAAGGACAGATACGCAGTATTTT
TRBV9	TRBD1	TRBJ2-2	once	CASSVTGGLTRTGELFF	TGTGCCAGCAGCGTGACAGGGGGTTTGACTAGAACCGGGGAGCTGTTTTTT
TRBV14	-	TRBJ2-7	many	CASSINRVYEQYF	TGTGCCAGCAGCATAAACAGGGTCTACGAGCAGTACTTC
TRBV30	-	TRBJ1-1	once	CAWSVEWEAFF	TGTGCCTGGAGTGTAGAGTGGGAAGCTTTCTTT
TRBV7-2	-	TRBJ2-1	-	CASSLTAHSSYNEQFF	TGTGCCAGCAGTTTGACGGCTCATAGCTCCTACAATGAGCAGTTCTTC
TRBV28	-	TRBJ1-2	-	CASSPPSNYGYTF	TGTGCCAGCAGTCCCCCCTCTAACTATGGCTACACCTTC
TRBV4-3	-	TRBJ2-3	-	CASSHEQGYGTDTQYF	TGCGCCAGCAGCCATGAGCAGGGGTATGGCACAGATACGCAGTATTTT
TRBV7-9	TRBD2	TRBJ2-2	-	CASSPGLANTGELFF	TGTGCCAGCAGCCCGGGACTAGCCAACACCGGGGAGCTGTTTTTT
TRBV7-8	-	TRBJ2-1	-	CASRPSPRQAGNEQFF	TGTGCCAGCAGGCCGAGTCCGCGACAAGCGGGCAATGAGCAGTTCTTC
TRBV5-4	TRBD2	TRBJ2-5	-	CASSLTGRGGETQYF	TGTGCCAGCAGCTTGACGGGGAGGGGCGGGGAGACCCAGTACTTC
TRBV15	TRBD2	TRBJ2-5	-	CATSRDWGLVGETQYF	TGTGCCACCAGCAGAGATTGGGGACTAGTAGGAGAGACCCAGTACTTC
TRBV19	-	TRBJ1-5	once	CASSIDGGNQPQHF	TGTGCCAGTAGTATAGACGGGGGCAATCAGCCCCAGCATTTT
TRBV7-9	TRBD1	TRBJ1-4	few	CASSFDRGFEKLFF	TGTGCCAGCAGCTTCGACAGGGGGTTTGAAAAACTGTTTTTT
TRBV7-2	TRBD2	TRBJ2-3	-	CASRLGLAGVSDTQYF	TGTGCCAGCAGACTCGGACTAGCGGGAGTATCGGATACGCAGTATTTT
TRBV5-1	TRBD2	TRBJ2-7	-	CASSPSGAGVLYEQYF	TGCGCCAGCAGCCCTTCCGGAGCGGGGGTACTCTACGAGCAGTACTTC
TRBV10-3	-	TRBJ1-3	-	CAINARDRASGNTIYF	TGTGCCATCAATGCCCGGGACCGTGCCTCTGGAAACACCATATATTTT
TRBV28	TRBD1	TRBJ1-4	once	CASSSGTGAPWNEKLFF	TGTGCCAGCAGTTCCGGGACAGGGGCGCCATGGAATGAAAAACTGTTTTTT
TRBV10-3	TRBD2	TRBJ2-7	-	CAISESGGGIYEQYF	TGTGCCATCAGTGAGTCAGGCGGGGGGATCTACGAGCAGTACTTC
TRBV19	-	TRBJ1-4	-	CASSIADEKLFF	TGTGCCAGTAGTATAGCCGACGAAAAACTGTTTTTT